This is a list of T cell receptor beta chains from one sample in a study of post-analysis software for immune sequencing data. TCRdb independently ran MiXCR on the PCR reads; one entry per CDR3 protein. The table lists fewer than 600,000 distinct CDR3 sequences, under 55% of them singletons. Sequencing was carried out using blood. The receptor set was obtained from a girl aged 5-17 years with multiple sclerosis. CDR3s include the opening cysteine and the closing phenylalanine or tryptophan. Each record gives: clone size, J gene, D gene, V gene, CDR3 DNA, CDR3 protein. The D gene is left open where the match is weak. Clone size, where shown, is once, few, many, or a class for clones that have expanded.

few	TRBJ1-2	-	TRBV20-1	TGCAGTGCTAGAGCGTTTCCCCTCCGGGGTTACTATGGCTACACCTTC	CSARAFPLRGYYGYTF
-	TRBJ2-3	TRBD2	TRBV29-1	TGCAGCGTAGGACTAGCGGGAGGGATTAATACGCAGTATTTT	CSVGLAGGINTQYF
many	TRBJ2-3	-	TRBV4-1	TGCGCCAGCAGCCAATCAGGGGTCGCAGATACGCAGTATTTT	CASSQSGVADTQYF
few	TRBJ2-5	-	TRBV28	TGTGCCAGCAGTCCAAACCACAGGGTCAGGTACTTC	CASSPNHRVRYF
few	TRBJ2-1	-	TRBV13	TGTGCCAGCAGCTTAATGCGAGTCTACAATGAGCAGTTCTTC	CASSLMRVYNEQFF
few	TRBJ2-5	-	TRBV2	TGTGCCAGCATCCTAGCGACGCTGAGGGAAGAGACCCAGTACTTC	CASILATLREETQYF
-	TRBJ2-7	-	TRBV29-1	TGCAGCGTTTTTTCAGCATTCGGGCAGTACTTC	CSVFSAFGQYF
-	TRBJ2-1	-	TRBV7-8	TGTGCCAGCAGCTCACCCCAGACAAGGCAGCGCAATGAGCAGTTCTTC	CASSSPQTRQRNEQFF
few	TRBJ2-7	-	TRBV6-5	TGTGCCAGTGGTCCCCTTACCGTATCCTACGAGCAGTACTTC	CASGPLTVSYEQYF
-	TRBJ2-5	-	TRBV7-2	TGTGCCAGCAGCTCAGAGAACCAGGAAGAGACCCAGTACTTC	CASSSENQEETQYF
few	TRBJ2-5	TRBD2	TRBV7-6	TGTGCCAGCAGCTTTGAGGGGGGACTAGCGGAAGAGACCCAGTACTTC	CASSFEGGLAEETQYF
-	TRBJ1-1	-	TRBV15	TGTGCCACCAGCAGAGCTGGGATATCGGACACTGAAGCTTTCTTT	CATSRAGISDTEAFF
-	TRBJ2-6	-	TRBV15	TGTGCCACCAGCAGAAGAGCAGTGCGTTATGGGGCCAACGTCCTGACTTTC	CATSRRAVRYGANVLTF
-	TRBJ1-5	-	TRBV28	TGTGCCAGCAGGGTCCTTGAGCGCAATCAGCCCCAGCATTTT	CASRVLERNQPQHF
-	TRBJ1-2	-	TRBV4-1	TGCGCCAGCAGCCAAGATGAGGGAGGGGATGGCTACACCTTC	CASSQDEGGDGYTF
once	TRBJ2-1	-	TRBV28	TGTGCCACCGACCAGGGGTACAATGAGCAGTTCTTC	CATDQGYNEQFF
few	TRBJ1-2	-	TRBV7-2	TGTGCCAGCAGTTTACCGAGCGTGGGGGATGGCTACACCTTC	CASSLPSVGDGYTF
-	TRBJ2-3	TRBD2	TRBV12-3/TRBV12-4	TGTGCCAGCTCTGCGGGAGGTGGGGCAGATACGCAGTATTTT	CASSAGGGADTQYF
few	TRBJ2-7	TRBD1	TRBV4-1	TGCGCCAGCAGCCAAGATATAGAACCCCGGCAGGGGGCTAAATCCTACGAGCAGTACTTC	CASSQDIEPRQGAKSYEQYF
few	TRBJ1-2	TRBD1	TRBV18	TGTGCCAGCTCACTCCGGGACAGCATCTCCTATGGCTACACCTTC	CASSLRDSISYGYTF
few	TRBJ2-7	-	TRBV9	TGTGCCAGCAGCGTAGGTGTCGGTGGGGCCTACGAGCAGTACTTC	CASSVGVGGAYEQYF
-	TRBJ2-7	-	TRBV5-1	TGCGCCAGCAGCTTGGTGGGGCGGGTTTCCTACGAGCAGTACTTC	CASSLVGRVSYEQYF
-	TRBJ2-5	TRBD2	TRBV12-3/TRBV12-4	TGTGCCAGCAGTTTTACTAGCGTCCAAGAGACCCAGTACTTC	CASSFTSVQETQYF
-	TRBJ2-3	TRBD2	TRBV6-1	TGTGCCAGCAGCCCCCGGATAGCGGGAGTGGGTACAGATACGCAGTATTTT	CASSPRIAGVGTDTQYF
-	TRBJ2-5	-	TRBV6-5	TGTGCCAGCAGTGGCGAGGGGACCTCCCTGGAGACCCAGTACTTC	CASSGEGTSLETQYF
-	TRBJ2-6	-	TRBV9	TGTGCCAGCAGCGGCGGTCGGGGGGCCAACGTCCTGACTTTC	CASSGGRGANVLTF
few	TRBJ2-6	-	TRBV5-1	TGCGCCACCACAGAGGGGACTGGGGCCAACGTCCTGACTTTC	CATTEGTGANVLTF
once	TRBJ2-5	-	TRBV27	TGTGCCAGCAGCTCTGGGGGGGCCGGGGAGACCCAGTACTTC	CASSSGGAGETQYF
-	TRBJ2-3	TRBD1	TRBV5-1	TGCGCCAGCAGCCCATTCCAGGGGGCCTCAGATACGCAGTATTTT	CASSPFQGASDTQYF
-	TRBJ2-1	-	TRBV6-5	TGTGCCAGCAGTTACTCGCCGAGGGACAATGAGCAGTTCTTC	CASSYSPRDNEQFF
few	TRBJ1-5	TRBD1	TRBV10-3	TGTGCCATCAGTGAAGGGACAGGGGTGGCTCAGCCCCAGCATTTT	CAISEGTGVAQPQHF
-	TRBJ2-5	TRBD1	TRBV6-6	TGTGCCAGCAGTAGGACAGGGGGCGCTTTCCAGGAGACCCAGTACTTC	CASSRTGGAFQETQYF
-	TRBJ1-1	-	TRBV29-1	TGCAGCGCTCAGTTCTCGACCCAATCTGAAGCTTTCTTT	CSAQFSTQSEAFF
-	TRBJ2-7	TRBD1	TRBV3-1	TGTGCCAGCAGCCTAAGGGGGACAGGGGACGAGCAGTACTTC	CASSLRGTGDEQYF
few	TRBJ2-1	-	TRBV12-3/TRBV12-4	TGTGCCAGCAGTTTGTGGCAGGGTGATTACAATGAGCAGTTCTTC	CASSLWQGDYNEQFF
few	TRBJ2-3	-	TRBV5-5	TGTGCCAGCAGCCTAGGACAGCTGGATACGCAGTATTTT	CASSLGQLDTQYF
-	TRBJ2-7	-	TRBV14	TGTGCCAGCAGCCGGGACTTATTCTACGAGCAGTACTTC	CASSRDLFYEQYF
-	TRBJ1-1	-	TRBV6-5	TGTGCCAGCAGTTACGAGAGGGGGTCCAGAGCTTTCTTT	CASSYERGSRAFF
few	TRBJ2-5	TRBD1	TRBV28	TGTGCCAGCAGTATAAGCCGGGACAGGGGGTCTGGGACCCAGTACTTC	CASSISRDRGSGTQYF
-	TRBJ2-1	TRBD2	TRBV6-6	TGTGCCAGCAGCTCCGGGACTAGAGGGTTCGGTGAGCAGTTCTTC	CASSSGTRGFGEQFF
many	TRBJ2-1	TRBD1	TRBV11-1	TGTGCCAGCAGCATCGGACAGGGGCTCACCTACAATGAGCAGTTCTTC	CASSIGQGLTYNEQFF
few	TRBJ1-5	-	TRBV7-2	TGTGCCAGCAGCGTACAGGTTCATAGCAATCAGCCCCAGCATTTT	CASSVQVHSNQPQHF
-	TRBJ1-4	TRBD1	TRBV7-2	TGTGCCAGCAGCTCCAGGGGGCGGTTTGAAAAACTGTTTTTT	CASSSRGRFEKLFF
-	TRBJ2-7	-	TRBV6-1	TGTGCCAGCAGCCCCGGGACTCAACCCTACGAGCAGTACTTC	CASSPGTQPYEQYF
-	TRBJ1-2	TRBD1	TRBV7-8	TGTGCCAGCAGCTTACGGACAGGGGCGGCGGGGGGCTACACCTTC	CASSLRTGAAGGYTF
-	TRBJ2-1	-	TRBV6-4	TGTGCCAGCAGTAGGACTAGCAGCGCAGGGGGGAATGAGCAGTTCTTC	CASSRTSSAGGNEQFF
-	TRBJ1-1	-	TRBV20-1	TGCAGTGCTAGAGATCACACTGAAGCTTTCTTT	CSARDHTEAFF
few	TRBJ2-7	-	TRBV12-3/TRBV12-4	TGTGCCAGCAGTTCCTGGACACGGGCGGTATACGAGCAGTACTTC	CASSSWTRAVYEQYF
few	TRBJ1-1	-	TRBV12-3/TRBV12-4	TGTGCCAGCAGTCCCCAGGGACTCCTCACTGAAGCTTTCTTT	CASSPQGLLTEAFF
many	TRBJ2-1	-	TRBV7-9	TGTGCCAGCAGCTTTCGGGCTGGGGTTACACGGGGCAATGAGCAGTTCTTC	CASSFRAGVTRGNEQFF
-	TRBJ2-1	TRBD2	TRBV7-9	TGTGCCAGCCGCGAGCGGGAGGATGAGCAGTTCTTC	CASREREDEQFF
-	TRBJ2-7	-	TRBV28	TGTGCCAGCAGTTTAGGGGGGCCCACGGACTACGAGCAGTACTTC	CASSLGGPTDYEQYF